This TCR beta chain was sequenced in a study of OX40 agonist ivuxolimab in advanced cancers. Study-level results: Partial responders treated at 0.1-3.0 mg/kg exhibited clonal expansion among the lowest measured. In CD8+ T cells, expanded clones were on average more numerous than in CD4+. Certain nonresponders likewise exhibited a low normalized T-cell clonal expansion. At doses 0.1 to 3.0 mg/kg, CD4+ and CD8+ clones expanded.

Assay used: immunoSEQ multiplex PCR; TCRdb lists only in-frame clones, some missing. The data show approximately 12,000 clones, approximately 72% seen once. This clone was observed a handful of times. Its specificity is unknown. This CDR3 comprises 16 residues. CDR1 is MNHNS, CDR2 SASEGT, per germline. Trimming took off 2 bases at V and 2 bases at J, with 15 bases between the two ends. This material consisted of CD4+ or CD8+ T cells sorted from blood, taken in a trial of the OX40 agonist ivuxolimab. The source of this sequence is an adult with an advanced solid tumor such as melanoma, head and neck, liver or kidney cancer. The genes are TRBV6-1 and TRBJ2-5; D tentatively fits TRBD1 or TRBD2 (6 bases each). CDR3 region: CASSEMGGGPQETQYF. The DNA of the CDR3 is TGTGCCAGCAGTGAAATGGGGGGCGGACCTCAAGAGACCCAGTACTTC.